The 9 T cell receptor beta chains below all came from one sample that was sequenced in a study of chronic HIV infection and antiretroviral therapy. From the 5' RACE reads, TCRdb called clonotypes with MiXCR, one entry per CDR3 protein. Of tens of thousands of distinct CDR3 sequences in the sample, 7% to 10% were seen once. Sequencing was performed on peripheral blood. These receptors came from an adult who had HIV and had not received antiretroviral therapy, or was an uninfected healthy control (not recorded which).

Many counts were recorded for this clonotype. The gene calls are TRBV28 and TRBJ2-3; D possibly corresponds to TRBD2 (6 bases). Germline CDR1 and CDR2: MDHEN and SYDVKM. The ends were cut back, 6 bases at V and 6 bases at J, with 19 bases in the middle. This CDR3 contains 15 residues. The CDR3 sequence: CASRGSGLTGDTQYF. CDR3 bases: TGTGCCAGCAGGGGGAGCGGGTTAACGGGGGATACGCAGTATTTT.

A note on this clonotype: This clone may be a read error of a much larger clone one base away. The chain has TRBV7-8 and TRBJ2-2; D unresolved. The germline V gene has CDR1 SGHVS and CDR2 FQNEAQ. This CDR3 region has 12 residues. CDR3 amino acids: CAGSPNLGELFF. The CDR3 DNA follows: TGTGCCGGCAGCCCGAATCTCGGGGAGCTGTTTTTT.

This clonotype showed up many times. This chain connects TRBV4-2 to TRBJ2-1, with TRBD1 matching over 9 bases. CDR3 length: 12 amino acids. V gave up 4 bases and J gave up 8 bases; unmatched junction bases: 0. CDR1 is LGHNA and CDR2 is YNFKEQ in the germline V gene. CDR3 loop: CASSRTGDEQFF. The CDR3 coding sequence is TGTGCCAGCAGCCGGACAGGGGATGAGCAGTTCTTC.

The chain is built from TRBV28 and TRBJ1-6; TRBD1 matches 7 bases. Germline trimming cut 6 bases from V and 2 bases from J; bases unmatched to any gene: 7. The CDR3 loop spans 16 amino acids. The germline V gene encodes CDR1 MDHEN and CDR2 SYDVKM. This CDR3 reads CASSPRGRAYNSPLHF. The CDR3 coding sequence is TGTGCCAGCAGCCCGAGGGGGCGCGCCTATAATTCACCCCTCCACTTT.

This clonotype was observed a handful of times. The CDR3 nucleotides are TGTGCCAGCAGTTTGATCGGGGGGGGTGCAGCTTTCTTT. Protein: CASSLIGGGAAFF. The gene calls are TRBV28 and TRBJ1-1; D perhaps matches TRBD1 (5 bases). Germline values: CDR1 MDHEN, CDR2 SYDVKM. V lost 3 bases to trimming and J lost 10 bases, with 15 bases between them. The CDR3 totals 13 residues.

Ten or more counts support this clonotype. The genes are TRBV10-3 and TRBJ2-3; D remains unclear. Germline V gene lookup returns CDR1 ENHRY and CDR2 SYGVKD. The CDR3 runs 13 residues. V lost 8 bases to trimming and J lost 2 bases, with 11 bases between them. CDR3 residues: CAIEADLTDTQYF. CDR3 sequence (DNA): TGTGCCATCGAGGCGGACCTCACAGATACGCAGTATTTT.

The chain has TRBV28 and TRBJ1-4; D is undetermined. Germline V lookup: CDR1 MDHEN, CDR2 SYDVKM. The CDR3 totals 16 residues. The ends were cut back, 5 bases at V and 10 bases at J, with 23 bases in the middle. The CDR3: CASSHSQPGLRGKLFF. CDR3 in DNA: TGTGCCAGCAGTCACTCCCAACCGGGCCTACGGGGAAAACTGTTTTTT.

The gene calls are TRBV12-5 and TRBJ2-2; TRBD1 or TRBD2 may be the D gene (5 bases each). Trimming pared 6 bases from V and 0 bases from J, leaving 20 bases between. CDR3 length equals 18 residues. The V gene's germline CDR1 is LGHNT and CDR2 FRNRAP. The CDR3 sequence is CASGRHLVGPSNTGELFF. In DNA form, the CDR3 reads TGTGCTAGTGGCCGTCATCTGGTGGGACCGTCGAACACCGGGGAGCTGTTTTTT.

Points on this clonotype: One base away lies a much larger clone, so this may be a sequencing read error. The CDR3 sequence is CASSDQAGESTGELFF. CDR3 nucleotides: TGTGCCTCCAGTGACCAAGCGGGAGAGAGCACCGGGGAGCTGTTTTTT. The genes are TRBV24-1 and TRBJ2-2, with TRBD2 identical over 8 bases. Germline CDR1 and CDR2: KGHDR and SFDVKD. The CDR3 runs 16 residues.